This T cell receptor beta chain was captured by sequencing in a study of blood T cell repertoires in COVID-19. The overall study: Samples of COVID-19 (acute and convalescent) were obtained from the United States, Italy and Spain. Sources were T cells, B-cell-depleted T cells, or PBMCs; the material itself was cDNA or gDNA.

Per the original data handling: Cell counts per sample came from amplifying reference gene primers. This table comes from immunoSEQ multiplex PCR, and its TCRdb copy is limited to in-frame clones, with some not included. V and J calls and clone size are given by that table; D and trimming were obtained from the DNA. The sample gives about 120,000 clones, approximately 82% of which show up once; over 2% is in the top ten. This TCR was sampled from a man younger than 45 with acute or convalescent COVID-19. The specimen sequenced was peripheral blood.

The CDR3 nucleotides are TGTGCCAGCATCCAGGGGCCGGGCACTGAAGCTTTCTTT. Residues: CASIQGPGTEAFF. J is TRBJ1-1 and V is TRBV11-1; weak D call: TRBD1 (6 bases). V dropped 7 bases and J dropped 4 bases, with 13 bases sitting between them. Germline values: CDR1 SGHAT, CDR2 FQDESV (reference sequence). The CDR3 is made up of 13 amino acids.